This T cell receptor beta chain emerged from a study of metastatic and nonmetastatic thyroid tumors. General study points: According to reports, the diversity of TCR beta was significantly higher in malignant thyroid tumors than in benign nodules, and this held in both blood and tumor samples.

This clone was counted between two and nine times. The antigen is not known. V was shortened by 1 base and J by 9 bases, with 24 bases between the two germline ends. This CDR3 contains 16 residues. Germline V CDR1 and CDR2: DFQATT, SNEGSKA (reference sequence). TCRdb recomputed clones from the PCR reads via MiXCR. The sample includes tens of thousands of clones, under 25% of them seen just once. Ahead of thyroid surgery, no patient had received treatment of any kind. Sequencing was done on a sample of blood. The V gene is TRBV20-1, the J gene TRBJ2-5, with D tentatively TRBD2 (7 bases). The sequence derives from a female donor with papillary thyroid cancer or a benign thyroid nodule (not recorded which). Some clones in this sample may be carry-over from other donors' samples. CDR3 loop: CSARAPSGTLQGSQYF. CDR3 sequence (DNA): TGCAGTGCTAGAGCGCCTAGCGGTACCCTTCAGGGGTCCCAGTACTTC.